This T cell receptor beta chain originates from a study of shared clonotypes between healthy human individuals. In the study overall: Per donor, CD8 memory used one plate, CD8 naive used two, CD4 memory used three and CD4 naive used three.

Data came from immunoSEQ multiplex PCR; TCRdb stores just in-frame clones and leaves some out. The sample includes about 610,000 clones, around 97% of them seen just once. Regarding this clone: Antigen specificity is unknown. Other DNA sequences from this sample encode an identical CDR3 as well.

Whole-study results and caveats: Clonotype sharing across a handful of donors was observed for around 5% of naive CD4 clonotypes.

J gave up 0 bases and V 2 bases, and 1 base lay outside the gene matches. CDR1 and CDR2 from the germline V gene are SGHRS and YFSETQ. The CDR3 is made up of 15 amino acids. The gene calls are TRBV5-1 and TRBJ2-7, with TRBD2 matching over 11 bases. Material: naive CD4+ T cells sorted from blood. Subset described: CD45RA+ positively selected. The clonotype originates from a woman in her twenties or thirties in good health. The CDR3 loop reads CASSFGLAGSYEQYF. The CDR3 DNA follows: TGCGCCAGCAGCTTCGGACTAGCGGGCTCCTACGAGCAGTACTTC.